A selection of T cell receptor beta chains follows, all from one sample in a study of CD8 T cells in Susac syndrome. TCRdb processed the immunoSEQ multiplex PCR reads anew with MiXCR; each CDR3 protein has one entry. The repertoire holds approximately 150,000 distinct CDR3 sequences, with approximately 95% as singletons. The sample comprised CD4+ T cells from PBMCs. All receptors come from a human donor with multiple sclerosis. Each CDR3 is given with its conserved first and last residue. The D gene is left open where the match is weak. Part of the rows lack a size; the others show once, few, many or a class for expanded clones.

V gene: TRBV7-8; J gene: TRBJ1-1; clone size: -; D gene: TRBD1; CDR3 DNA: TGTGCCAGCAGCAAAGAACAGGGGAGCACTGAAGCTTTCTTT; CDR3 protein: CASSKEQGSTEAFF
V gene: TRBV20-1; J gene: TRBJ2-7; clone size: -; D gene: TRBD2; CDR3 DNA: TGCAGTGCACTCCCCTCTTTCGGGGGGAAATTGCAGTACTTC; CDR3 protein: CSALPSFGGKLQYF
V gene: TRBV14; J gene: TRBJ2-1; clone size: -; D gene: -; CDR3 DNA: TGTGCCAGCAGCCAAGGAACGGTGGGGACACTACAGCCCAAATTCCACAATGAGCAGTTCTTC; CDR3 protein: CASSQGTVGTLQPKFHNEQFF
V gene: TRBV27; J gene: TRBJ1-5; clone size: -; D gene: TRBD1; CDR3 DNA: TGTGCCAGCAGCCCTACTAGGACAGGCACTTATCAGCCCCAGCATTTT; CDR3 protein: CASSPTRTGTYQPQHF
V gene: TRBV6-1; J gene: TRBJ2-7; clone size: -; D gene: TRBD1; CDR3 DNA: TGTGCCAGCAGAGGGGACAGAGCCTACGAGCAGTACTTC; CDR3 protein: CASRGDRAYEQYF
V gene: TRBV30; J gene: TRBJ1-1; clone size: -; D gene: TRBD1; CDR3 DNA: TGTGCCTGGAGTGAAGGGGACAGGGTAGCTTTCTTT; CDR3 protein: CAWSEGDRVAFF
V gene: TRBV12-3/TRBV12-4; J gene: TRBJ1-2; clone size: -; D gene: -; CDR3 DNA: TGTGCCAGCTCAGGTCCGGGCGGCTACACCTTC; CDR3 protein: CASSGPGGYTF
V gene: TRBV6-2/TRBV6-3; J gene: TRBJ1-1; clone size: -; D gene: -; CDR3 DNA: TGTGCCAGCAGTGAACACCGGGAAAAAGCTTTCTTT; CDR3 protein: CASSEHREKAFF
V gene: TRBV5-6; J gene: TRBJ2-4; clone size: -; D gene: TRBD2; CDR3 DNA: TGTGCCAGCAGCTCCTCGGGGGGGCTAAACATTCAGTACTTC; CDR3 protein: CASSSSGGLNIQYF
V gene: TRBV3-1; J gene: TRBJ1-2; clone size: -; D gene: -; CDR3 DNA: TGTGCCAGCAGCCAAGATGTAAAAGGGGGCTATGGCTACACCTTC; CDR3 protein: CASSQDVKGGYGYTF
V gene: TRBV29-1; J gene: TRBJ2-7; clone size: -; D gene: -; CDR3 DNA: TGCAGCGTTAGGACGCAATCCTACGAGCAGTACTTC; CDR3 protein: CSVRTQSYEQYF
V gene: TRBV3-1; J gene: TRBJ2-4; clone size: -; D gene: -; CDR3 DNA: TGTGCCAGCAGCCAATCCAGAGCCAAAAACATTCAGTACTTC; CDR3 protein: CASSQSRAKNIQYF
V gene: TRBV4-3; J gene: TRBJ2-1; clone size: -; D gene: TRBD2; CDR3 DNA: TGCGCCAGCAGCCAAGGCCTTACTAGCGGGGGGGGTAATGAGCAGTTCTTC; CDR3 protein: CASSQGLTSGGGNEQFF
V gene: TRBV6-2/TRBV6-3; J gene: TRBJ2-7; clone size: -; D gene: -; CDR3 DNA: TGTGCCAGCAGCGACCCGGGAGCCTCCTACGAGCAGTACTTC; CDR3 protein: CASSDPGASYEQYF
V gene: TRBV7-2; J gene: TRBJ2-7; clone size: -; D gene: -; CDR3 DNA: TGTGCCAGCAGCTTAGCGGGGGCTAACGAGCAGTACTTC; CDR3 protein: CASSLAGANEQYF
V gene: TRBV7-2; J gene: TRBJ2-7; clone size: -; D gene: TRBD1; CDR3 DNA: TGTGCCAGCAGCTTCGGGACAGTTCTACTCGAGCAGTACTTC; CDR3 protein: CASSFGTVLLEQYF
V gene: TRBV5-1; J gene: TRBJ2-5; clone size: -; D gene: TRBD1; CDR3 DNA: TGCGCCAGCAGCATTGACTACAGGGGGAATAGGGAGACCCAGTACTTC; CDR3 protein: CASSIDYRGNRETQYF
V gene: TRBV29-1; J gene: TRBJ1-5; clone size: -; D gene: -; CDR3 DNA: TGCAGCGTGGCCCAGGACGGCAATCAGCCCCAGCATTTT; CDR3 protein: CSVAQDGNQPQHF
V gene: TRBV28; J gene: TRBJ1-6; clone size: once; D gene: -; CDR3 DNA: TGTGCCAGCAGTTTACGAGTAGCCTCACCCCTCCACTTT; CDR3 protein: CASSLRVASPLHF
V gene: TRBV2; J gene: TRBJ2-4; clone size: -; D gene: -; CDR3 DNA: TGTGCCAGCAGTGAATCGGCACTAGCCAAAAACATTCAGTACTTC; CDR3 protein: CASSESALAKNIQYF
V gene: TRBV29-1; J gene: TRBJ2-2; clone size: -; D gene: -; CDR3 DNA: TGCAGCGTCCGAGGGGAACTAGTGGGCACCGGGGAGCTGTTTTTT; CDR3 protein: CSVRGELVGTGELFF
V gene: TRBV7-9; J gene: TRBJ1-2; clone size: -; D gene: -; CDR3 DNA: TGTGCCAGCAGCTCCAGTGGACTTAACTATGGCTACACCTTC; CDR3 protein: CASSSSGLNYGYTF
V gene: TRBV14; J gene: TRBJ2-1; clone size: once; D gene: -; CDR3 DNA: TGTGCCAGCAGCCCTATCACGGGACTTTACAATGAGCAGTTCTTC; CDR3 protein: CASSPITGLYNEQFF
V gene: TRBV3-1; J gene: TRBJ2-7; clone size: -; D gene: TRBD2; CDR3 DNA: TGTGCCAGCAGCACGGGACTAGCCATCTCCTACGAGCAGTACTTC; CDR3 protein: CASSTGLAISYEQYF
V gene: TRBV4-3; J gene: TRBJ1-5; clone size: -; D gene: -; CDR3 DNA: TGCGCCAGCAGCCAAGATCTGTCTCGCCAGCCCCAGCATTTT; CDR3 protein: CASSQDLSRQPQHF
V gene: TRBV5-4; J gene: TRBJ2-7; clone size: once; D gene: -; CDR3 DNA: TGTGCCAGCAGCTTGGCGGGGGCCGCCTCCTACGAGCAGTACTTC; CDR3 protein: CASSLAGAASYEQYF
V gene: TRBV9; J gene: TRBJ2-1; clone size: -; D gene: -; CDR3 DNA: TGTGCCAGCAGCGGAGAGACAAATGAGCAGTTCTTC; CDR3 protein: CASSGETNEQFF
V gene: TRBV12-5; J gene: TRBJ2-3; clone size: -; D gene: -; CDR3 DNA: TGTGCTAGTGGTGCAACAGGGTTACAGTATTTT; CDR3 protein: CASGATGLQYF
V gene: TRBV12-3/TRBV12-4; J gene: TRBJ1-3; clone size: -; D gene: TRBD1; CDR3 DNA: TGTGCCAGCAGTTTCAGCTCCGCAGGGGGTGGAAACACCATATATTTT; CDR3 protein: CASSFSSAGGGNTIYF
V gene: TRBV30; J gene: TRBJ2-3; clone size: -; D gene: -; CDR3 DNA: TGTGCCTGGAGTGTGCGGGAAAGAGATACGCAGTATTTT; CDR3 protein: CAWSVRERDTQYF
V gene: TRBV4-3; J gene: TRBJ1-5; clone size: -; D gene: -; CDR3 DNA: TGCGCCAGCAGCCAAGAGGGGGGGAACCAGCCCCAGCATTTT; CDR3 protein: CASSQEGGNQPQHF
V gene: TRBV9; J gene: TRBJ2-1; clone size: -; D gene: TRBD2; CDR3 DNA: TGTGCCAGCAGCCCTACCCTACTAGCGGGACTATACAATGAGCAGTTCTTC; CDR3 protein: CASSPTLLAGLYNEQFF
V gene: TRBV7-2; J gene: TRBJ1-2; clone size: -; D gene: TRBD1; CDR3 DNA: TGTGCCAGCAGCTCCCGGGACAGGGGAGACTATGGCTACACCTTC; CDR3 protein: CASSSRDRGDYGYTF
V gene: TRBV3-1; J gene: TRBJ2-2; clone size: -; D gene: -; CDR3 DNA: TGTGCCAGCAGCTGGACAGTGAACACCGGGGAGCTGTTTTTT; CDR3 protein: CASSWTVNTGELFF
V gene: TRBV5-5; J gene: TRBJ2-5; clone size: -; D gene: -; CDR3 DNA: TGTGCCAGCAGCTTAAGGGAAGAGACCCAGTACTTC; CDR3 protein: CASSLREETQYF
V gene: TRBV4-2; J gene: TRBJ2-3; clone size: -; D gene: -; CDR3 DNA: TGTGCCAGCAGCCCTCTGACTGCCACAGATACGCAGTATTTT; CDR3 protein: CASSPLTATDTQYF
V gene: TRBV9; J gene: TRBJ1-2; clone size: -; D gene: -; CDR3 DNA: TGTGCCAGCAGCGTAGCTTCAGGGAATGGCTACACCTTC; CDR3 protein: CASSVASGNGYTF
V gene: TRBV15; J gene: TRBJ2-7; clone size: -; D gene: -; CDR3 DNA: TGTGCCACCAGCAGAGACCCCGAGTTCGGAGAGCAGTACTTC; CDR3 protein: CATSRDPEFGEQYF
V gene: TRBV25-1; J gene: TRBJ2-7; clone size: -; D gene: -; CDR3 DNA: TGTGCCAGCAGTGGTACAAAGGGTGGCGAGCAGTACTTC; CDR3 protein: CASSGTKGGEQYF
V gene: TRBV5-1; J gene: TRBJ1-1; clone size: -; D gene: -; CDR3 DNA: TGCGCCAGCAGCTCAAAAGACAGGAACACTGAAGCTTTCTTT; CDR3 protein: CASSSKDRNTEAFF
V gene: TRBV29-1; J gene: TRBJ1-2; clone size: -; D gene: -; CDR3 DNA: TGCAGCGTAGACACTGGCTACACCTTC; CDR3 protein: CSVDTGYTF